Listed below are T cell receptor beta chains from one sample, sequenced in a study of shared clonotypes between healthy human individuals. Libraries were prepared by immunoSEQ multiplex PCR; TCRdb keeps only in-frame clonotypes and omits some of them. The sample gives some 2.4 million clones, over 85% of which show up once; 0.36% is in the top ten. Source material: naive CD4+ T cells from PBMCs. The receptors originated from a young man in good health. Some clones in this sample may be carry-over from other donors' samples. Each CDR3 is given with its conserved first and last residue. D genes are given only for firm matches. Clone size is given for some rows only: seen once, a few or many times, or a class if the clone is expanded.

clone_size cdr3_length j_call d_call v_call cdr3_aa cdr3_nt
- 11 TRBJ1-2 - TRBV20-1 CSAIINYGYTF TGCAGTGCTATCATTAACTATGGCTACACCTTC
- 14 TRBJ2-7 - TRBV6-1 CASTPDRLSYEQYF TGTGCCAGCACCCCCGACCGACTTTCCTACGAGCAGTACTTC
- 18 TRBJ2-2 TRBD2 TRBV5-4 CASSPTSGRAGGTGELFF TGTGCCAGCAGCCCGACTAGCGGGAGGGCAGGAGGCACCGGGGAGCTGTTTTTT
- 15 TRBJ1-1 - TRBV28 CASSLVLGGNTEAFF TGTGCCAGCAGTTTGGTATTGGGGGGAAACACTGAAGCTTTCTTT
- 15 TRBJ2-7 TRBD2 TRBV30 CAWSVRSGRAHEQYF TGTGCCTGGAGTGTACGGAGCGGGAGGGCCCACGAGCAGTACTTC
- 15 TRBJ1-1 - TRBV6-1 CASSEVPGMVAEAFF TGTGCCAGCAGTGAAGTGCCGGGGATGGTTGCTGAAGCTTTCTTT
once 16 TRBJ2-3 TRBD2 TRBV5-1 CASSATSHDLTDTQYF TGCGCCAGCAGCGCGACTAGCCACGATCTCACAGATACGCAGTATTTT
- 14 TRBJ1-2 TRBD1 TRBV7-2 CASTRGEGAFGYTF TGTGCCAGCACCAGGGGGGAGGGGGCGTTTGGCTACACCTTC
- 19 TRBJ2-5 TRBD2 TRBV15 CATSRRTGLAGGGQETQYF TGTGCCACCAGCAGAAGAACGGGACTAGCGGGAGGAGGGCAAGAGACCCAGTACTTC
- 14 TRBJ1-3 TRBD1 TRBV4-1 CASSQETGRNTIYF TGCGCCAGCAGCCAAGAGACAGGGAGGAACACCATATATTTT
- 16 TRBJ2-3 - TRBV28 CASSPRGGSSTDTQYF TGTGCCAGCAGCCCCAGAGGGGGGTCTAGCACAGATACGCAGTATTTT
once 16 TRBJ1-5 - TRBV19 CASSILATGPNQPQHF TGTGCCAGTAGTATTTTAGCGACAGGCCCCAATCAGCCCCAGCATTTT
- 17 TRBJ1-4 - TRBV14 CASSQVSGGATWEKLFF TGTGCCAGCAGCCAAGTCTCCGGGGGGGCTACTTGGGAAAAACTGTTTTTT
- 13 TRBJ1-2 - TRBV6-6 CASSYGGGLGYTF TGTGCCAGCAGTTACGGGGGAGGGCTTGGCTACACCTTC
- 12 TRBJ2-3 - TRBV7-8 CASSGDFGTQYF TGTGCCAGCAGCGGGGATTTCGGTACGCAGTATTTT
- 13 TRBJ2-3 - TRBV9 CASSVDLTDTQYF TGTGCCAGCAGCGTAGACTTGACAGATACGCAGTATTTT
- 15 TRBJ2-1 - TRBV28 CASSGDGSPVSEQFF TGTGCCAGCAGTGGAGACGGGAGTCCGGTCAGTGAGCAGTTCTTC
- 12 TRBJ1-6 - TRBV2 CASSESGLPLHF TGTGCCAGCAGTGAATCCGGACTCCCCCTCCACTTT
once 10 TRBJ2-7 - TRBV28 CASSLYEQYF TGTGCCAGCAGCCTATACGAGCAGTACTTC
- 13 TRBJ1-3 TRBD1 TRBV6-1 CASSGTGSNTIYF TGTGCCAGCAGTGGGACAGGGTCAAACACCATATATTTT
- 14 TRBJ2-1 TRBD2 TRBV19 CASSMEREVNEQFF TGTGCCAGTAGTATGGAGCGGGAGGTCAATGAGCAGTTCTTC
- 14 TRBJ2-7 TRBD1 TRBV10-3 CAISEGTGNYEQYF TGTGCCATCAGTGAAGGGACAGGGAACTACGAGCAGTACTTC
- 15 TRBJ1-2 - TRBV15 CATSRDQVESYGYTF TGTGCCACCAGCAGAGATCAGGTTGAGAGCTATGGCTACACCTTC
- 13 TRBJ2-5 - TRBV6-5 CASSYSGSGTQYF TGTGCCAGCAGTTACTCAGGGAGCGGGACCCAGTACTTC
- 16 TRBJ1-5 - TRBV28 CASSFLSRGENQPQHF TGTGCCAGCAGTTTTCTATCGAGAGGGGAGAATCAGCCCCAGCATTTT